A selection of T cell receptor beta chains follows, all from one sample in a study of neurological immune-mediated disorders. MiXCR, applied by TCRdb to the 5' RACE reads, yields one record per CDR3 protein. The top ten hold roughly 1.4% of the sample, which has tens of thousands of distinct CDR3 sequences, just under 6% seen once. The sequencing input was CD4+ T cells from blood. The origin of the receptors is a woman under 30 with multiple sclerosis. CDR3s include the opening cysteine and the closing phenylalanine or tryptophan. The D gene is left open where the match is weak. The size of a clone is reported for some rows only, either as once, few or many, or as a class for expanded clones.

V gene,clone size,J gene,D gene,CDR3 DNA,CDR3 protein
TRBV5-1,many,TRBJ2-7,NA,TGCGCCAGCAGCAAACAGGGGGGGGACTCCTACGAGCAGTACTTC,CASSKQGGDSYEQYF
TRBV9,few,TRBJ2-2,NA,TGTGCCAGCAGCGTAGGTCCCCTGGGGTTCGTGAACACCGGGGAGCTGTTTTTT,CASSVGPLGFVNTGELFF
TRBV7-8,many,TRBJ2-2,NA,TGTGCCAGCAGGAAAATACGACAAGCCAAGAGATCGGACACCGGGGAGCTGTTTTTT,CASRKIRQAKRSDTGELFF
TRBV5-1,many,TRBJ2-3,TRBD2,TGCGCCAGCAGCTTGGTCCAGCGGGGGGGCCGTAGCACAGATACGCAGTATTTT,CASSLVQRGGRSTDTQYF
TRBV20-1,many,TRBJ1-2,NA,TGCAGTGCTAGTTCGGACGGCTATGGCTACACCTTC,CSASSDGYGYTF
TRBV28,many,TRBJ2-5,TRBD1,TGTGCCAGCAGTTTAGACAGGGGGGAGACCCAGTACTTC,CASSLDRGETQYF
TRBV10-3,medium-sized,TRBJ2-5,TRBD2,TGTGCCATCCGAAGGACTAGCGGGATAGGACGGGAGACCCAGTACTTC,CAIRRTSGIGRETQYF
TRBV5-1,many,TRBJ1-1,NA,TGCGCCAGCAGCGAGGACACGAACACTGAAGCTTTCTTT,CASSEDTNTEAFF
TRBV5-1,many,TRBJ2-6,NA,TGCGCCAGCAGCCGCCCTGGGGCCAACGTCCTGACTTTC,CASSRPGANVLTF
TRBV20-1,many,TRBJ1-2,NA,TGCAGTGCTAGAGATAGCGGACCGAACCTCTATGGCTACACCTTC,CSARDSGPNLYGYTF
TRBV29-1,many,TRBJ2-1,NA,TGCAGCGTTCCTCGGGATCGTGAGCAGTTCTTC,CSVPRDREQFF
TRBV3-1,many,TRBJ2-3,TRBD1,TGTGCCAGCAGCCAACGAACCCCAGGCACAGGGGAGAGCGCAGATACGCAGTATTTT,CASSQRTPGTGESADTQYF
TRBV5-1,many,TRBJ2-7,TRBD1,TGCGCCAGCAGCCAGGGACAGGGAGTCTCCTACGAGCAGTACTTC,CASSQGQGVSYEQYF
TRBV5-1,many,TRBJ2-7,NA,TGCGCCAGCAGCCCACTTGACGGATCCTACGAGCAGTACTTC,CASSPLDGSYEQYF
TRBV5-1,many,TRBJ2-3,NA,TGCGCCAGCAGCTTGGACACCCGGACACAGGATACGCAGTATTTT,CASSLDTRTQDTQYF
TRBV5-8,many,TRBJ1-5,TRBD1,TGTGCCAGCAGCCGTAAACAGGGGATGGATAGCAATCAGCCCCAGCATTTT,CASSRKQGMDSNQPQHF
TRBV18,NA,TRBJ1-2,TRBD1,TGTGCCAGCTCCTCCCGGGCAGGGGGAGACTATGGCTACACCTTC,CASSSRAGGDYGYTF
TRBV11-2,many,TRBJ2-1,NA,TGTGCCAGCAGCTTAGGAGGGCCCCGATTCTTC,CASSLGGPRFF
TRBV20-1,many,TRBJ1-5,NA,TGCAGTGCTCGTATAGCGGGAGATCAGCCCCAGCATTTT,CSARIAGDQPQHF
TRBV29-1,many,TRBJ1-4,NA,TGCAGCGTTGAGGGGGCTAATGAAAAACTGTTTTTT,CSVEGANEKLFF
TRBV6-5,many,TRBJ2-1,TRBD1,TGTGCCAGCAGTTACCCCCGGAACACAGGGGCGCGCGATGAGCAGTTCTTC,CASSYPRNTGARDEQFF
TRBV10-3,many,TRBJ1-4,TRBD1,TGTGCCATCAGTGACGACAGGGGCGATGGTGGTAAACTGTTTTTT,CAISDDRGDGGKLFF
TRBV14,many,TRBJ2-7,TRBD1,TGTGCCAGCAGCCAAGCTTGGGACAGCTACGAGCAGTACTTC,CASSQAWDSYEQYF
TRBV28,once,TRBJ1-5,NA,TGTGCCAGCAGTTTGGGTAGGACCAATCAGCCCCAGCATTTT,CASSLGRTNQPQHF
TRBV20-1,many,TRBJ1-2,NA,TGCAGTGCCAAGAGGCCTGGGGGCTACACCTTC,CSAKRPGGYTF
TRBV5-6,many,TRBJ2-5,NA,TGTGCCAGCAGCGTACAGGGAGGCGGTAGCCAAGAGACCCAGTACTTC,CASSVQGGGSQETQYF
TRBV3-1,many,TRBJ2-2,NA,TGTGCCAGCAGTGTGGGGCACGACACCGGGGAGCTGTTTTTT,CASSVGHDTGELFF
TRBV4-3,many,TRBJ2-5,NA,TGCGCCAGCAGCCAAGACCAGGCAGCGCGGGAGACCCAGTACTTC,CASSQDQAARETQYF
TRBV2,many,TRBJ1-3,NA,TGTGCCAGCAGTCTTAGCATCGGCGCCGGAAACACCATATATTTT,CASSLSIGAGNTIYF
TRBV5-1,many,TRBJ2-4,NA,TGCGCCAGCAGCTTGGCCAGGGAACATCATCAGTACTTC,CASSLAREHHQYF
TRBV30,few,TRBJ1-1,NA,TGTGCCTGGAGTGTATTTGGGGTAGAAGCTTTCTTT,CAWSVFGVEAFF
TRBV2,many,TRBJ1-1,NA,TGTGCCAGCGGCTTATACACTGAAGCTTTCTTT,CASGLYTEAFF
TRBV20-1,many,TRBJ2-3,NA,TGCAGTGCTAGAGGGGGCGGGAAGGATACGCAGTATTTT,CSARGGGKDTQYF
TRBV12-3/TRBV12-4,many,TRBJ1-2,NA,TGTGCCAGCAGGCAGGACAGTTTTCGTAACTATGGCTACACCTTC,CASRQDSFRNYGYTF
TRBV20-1,many,TRBJ1-5,NA,TGCAGTGCTAGAGAAGTGGGTAGGGCCCCTCAGCCCCAGCATTTT,CSAREVGRAPQPQHF
TRBV20-1,medium-sized,TRBJ2-5,NA,TGCAGTGCTAGAGATCAGGCGGGGCTTAAAGAGACCCAGTACTTC,CSARDQAGLKETQYF
TRBV29-1,many,TRBJ1-1,TRBD1,TGCAGCGTGACCAGGGGGTTGAACACTGAAGCTTTCTTT,CSVTRGLNTEAFF
TRBV5-1,many,TRBJ2-7,TRBD1,TGCGCCAGCGCCCATAACAGGGGCACCACCTACGAGCAGTACTTC,CASAHNRGTTYEQYF
TRBV20-1,many,TRBJ1-6,NA,TGCAGTGCTAGAGTCACTGGGGGGGCGGTATCACCCCTCCACTTT,CSARVTGGAVSPLHF
TRBV20-1,many,TRBJ2-5,TRBD2,TGCAGTGCTAGCCTGCTAGCGGGGGGAGAGACCCAGTACTTC,CSASLLAGGETQYF
TRBV20-1,many,TRBJ2-3,TRBD2,TGCAGTGCAGAAATATACCCCAGCGGGGGCTCAGATACGCAGTATTTT,CSAEIYPSGGSDTQYF
TRBV29-1,many,TRBJ1-2,TRBD1,TGCAGCGTTGAAAGGGACAGGCCGGACCTCCATGGCTACACCTTC,CSVERDRPDLHGYTF
TRBV6-5,many,TRBJ2-3,TRBD2,TGTGCCAGCAGCCGGGCCACTAGCGGGGGGGCACGCGATACGCAGTATTTT,CASSRATSGGARDTQYF
TRBV20-1,many,TRBJ2-7,TRBD1,TGCAGTGCTAAAAATGCCGGGACAGGGACCTACGAGCAGTACTTC,CSAKNAGTGTYEQYF
TRBV12-3/TRBV12-4,many,TRBJ1-3,NA,TGTGCCAGCAGGTCAGACAGCTCTGGAAACACCATATATTTT,CASRSDSSGNTIYF
TRBV12-3/TRBV12-4,few,TRBJ1-1,NA,TGTGCCAGCAGACTATATGACATGAACACTGAAGCTTTCTTT,CASRLYDMNTEAFF